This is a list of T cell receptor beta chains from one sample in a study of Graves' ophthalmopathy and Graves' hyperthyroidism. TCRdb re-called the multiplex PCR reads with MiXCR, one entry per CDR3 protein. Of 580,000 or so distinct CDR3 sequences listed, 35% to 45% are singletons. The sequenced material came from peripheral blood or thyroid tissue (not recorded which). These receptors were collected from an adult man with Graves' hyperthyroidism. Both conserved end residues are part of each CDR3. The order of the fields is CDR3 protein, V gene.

CASSSGTDITGELFF TRBV5-4
CSGDRGIYGYTF TRBV29-1
CATSKYRDRGTEAFF TRBV15
CAWSVGGWQPQHF TRBV30
CSTQKGNTEAFF TRBV29-1
CASSETGTVNEQFF TRBV7-9
CASSEGLAGGLQVGELFF TRBV6-1
CASRETGGSREQYF TRBV2
CASSVGDRGIAEAFF TRBV9
CASSLSGIPEAFF TRBV7-9
CASSLGLAGLYEHF TRBV5-5
CASSQDTSGGYTF TRBV4-2
CSADPRTEYEQYF TRBV20-1
CASSVRPHEPLHF TRBV9
CASSVGTGGSGNTIYF TRBV7-2
CAGSFTGGANVLTF TRBV12-3/TRBV12-4
CASSLPQGDQETQYF TRBV3-1
CASSRDRDQETQYF TRBV7-6